These 2 T cell receptor beta chains came from one sample sequenced in a study of T cell responses to AZD1222 COVID-19 vaccine. TCRdb's copy holds only in-frame clones and misses some; the assay was immunoSEQ multiplex PCR. In the table there are around 150,000 clones, about 93% of which are singletons. Specimen: peripheral blood, collected 28 days after the second AZD1222 dose. The receptors originated from an adult who received the AZD1222 COVID-19 vaccine.

The chain links TRBV5-8 to TRBJ2-3; the D is unclear. The germline V gene has CDR1 SGHTS and CDR2 YDEGEE. Deletions cut 0 bases from V and 5 bases from J, with 19 bases between. The CDR3 is made up of 17 amino acids. Written as DNA, the CDR3 is TGTGCCAGCAGCTTGGCCAGATATGTAAGGGCGGAAGATACGCAGTATTTT. Protein sequence: CASSLARYVRAEDTQYF. Full variable domain (remainder filled in from reference TRBV5-8 and TRBJ2-3): EAGVTQSPTHLIKTRGQQATLRCSPISGHTSVYWYQQALGLGLQFLLWYDEGEERNRGNFPPRFSGRQFPNYSSELNVNALELEDSALYLCASSLARYVRAEDTQYFGPGTRLTVL.

The chain uses TRBV9 and TRBJ1-3, with no clear D. The CDR3 totals 13 residues. Germline lookup yields CDR1 SGDLS and CDR2 YYNGEE. Trimming removed 1 base from V and 4 bases from J, with 6 bases in between. The CDR3 protein is CASSVRDGNTIYF. DNA for the CDR3: TGTGCCAGCAGCGTAAGAGACGGAAACACCATATATTTT.